This T cell receptor beta chain derives from a study of control samples from healthy donors and cancer patients. From germline, CDR1 is LNHDA and CDR2 SQIVND (reference sequence). Trimming took 4 bases from V and 6 from J; bases not matched to a gene: 4. The CDR3 runs 14 residues. Assay used: immunoSEQ multiplex PCR; TCRdb lists only in-frame clones, some missing. The sample yields tens of thousands of clones, 91% seen once. This clone was seen a handful of times. V is TRBV19 and J is TRBJ1-5; 9 nucleotides agree with TRBD1. Sequenced material: PBMCs. The receptor was isolated from a man aged 25 to 45 with colorectal cancer. CDR3 coding DNA: TGTGCCAGTAGTACCCGGGACAGGGCTCAGCCCCAGCATTTT. This codes for CASSTRDRAQPQHF.